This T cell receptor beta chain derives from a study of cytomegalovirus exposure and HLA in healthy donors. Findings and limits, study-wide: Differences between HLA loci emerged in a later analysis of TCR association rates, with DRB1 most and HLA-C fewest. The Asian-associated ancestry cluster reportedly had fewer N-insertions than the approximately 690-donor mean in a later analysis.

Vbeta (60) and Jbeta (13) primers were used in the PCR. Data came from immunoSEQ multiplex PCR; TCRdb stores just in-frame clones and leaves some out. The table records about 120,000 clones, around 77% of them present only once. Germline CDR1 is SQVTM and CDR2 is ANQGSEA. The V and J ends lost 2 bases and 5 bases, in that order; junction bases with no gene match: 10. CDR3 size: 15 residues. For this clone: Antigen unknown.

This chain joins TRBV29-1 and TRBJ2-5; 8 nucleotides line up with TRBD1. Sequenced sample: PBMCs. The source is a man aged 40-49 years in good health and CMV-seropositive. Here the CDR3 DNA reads TGCAGCGTTGAATTGGCAGGGGGCTATAGGGAGACCCAGTACTTC. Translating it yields CSVELAGGYRETQYF.